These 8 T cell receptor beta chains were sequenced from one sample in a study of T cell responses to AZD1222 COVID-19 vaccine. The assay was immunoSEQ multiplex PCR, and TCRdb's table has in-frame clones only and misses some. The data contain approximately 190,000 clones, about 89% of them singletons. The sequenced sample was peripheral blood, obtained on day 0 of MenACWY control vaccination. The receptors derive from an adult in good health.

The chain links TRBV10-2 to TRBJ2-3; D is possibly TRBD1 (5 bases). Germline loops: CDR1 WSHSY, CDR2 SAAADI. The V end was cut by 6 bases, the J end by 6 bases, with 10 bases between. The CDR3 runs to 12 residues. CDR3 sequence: CASRVNRDTQYF. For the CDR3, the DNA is TGCGCCAGCAGGGTCAACAGGGATACGCAGTATTTT.

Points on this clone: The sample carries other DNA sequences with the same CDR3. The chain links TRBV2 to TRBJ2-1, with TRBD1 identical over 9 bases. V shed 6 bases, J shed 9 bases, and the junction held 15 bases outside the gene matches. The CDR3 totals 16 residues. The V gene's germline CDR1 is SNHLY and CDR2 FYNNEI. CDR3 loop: CASREHRGLEGGEQFF. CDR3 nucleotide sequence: TGTGCCAGCAGGGAACACAGGGGGCTGGAAGGGGGTGAGCAGTTCTTC.

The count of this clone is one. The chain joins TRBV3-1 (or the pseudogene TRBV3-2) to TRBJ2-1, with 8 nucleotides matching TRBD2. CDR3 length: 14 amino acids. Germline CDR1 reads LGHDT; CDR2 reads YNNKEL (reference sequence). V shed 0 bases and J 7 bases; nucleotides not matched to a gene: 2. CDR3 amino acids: CASSQDRGRNEQFF. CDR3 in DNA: TGTGCCAGCAGCCAAGATCGCGGGAGGAATGAGCAGTTCTTC.

The CDR3 DNA reads TGTGCCACCAGGAATGCCGGGAAATACGAGCAGTACTTC. This gives the protein CATRNAGKYEQYF. The chain is built from TRBV15 and TRBJ2-7; D is perhaps TRBD2 (5 bases). The V and J ends lost 6 bases and 4 bases respectively, with 13 bases between them. The germline gives CDR1 LNHNV, CDR2 YYDKDF (reference sequence). This CDR3 region has 13 residues.

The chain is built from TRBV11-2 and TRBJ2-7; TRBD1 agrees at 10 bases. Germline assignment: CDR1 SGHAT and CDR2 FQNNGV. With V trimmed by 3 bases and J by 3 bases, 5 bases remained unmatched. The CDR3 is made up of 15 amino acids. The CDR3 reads CASSFPGTGVYEQYF. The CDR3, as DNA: TGTGCCAGCAGCTTCCCCGGGACAGGGGTCTACGAGCAGTACTTC.

The CDR3 sequence: CAIHRVTEAFF. The CDR3 nucleotides are TGTGCCATACACAGGGTCACTGAAGCTTTCTTT. The chain is built from TRBV6-5 and TRBJ1-1; a possible D gene is TRBD1 (6 bases). This CDR3 is built from 11 residues. V was clipped by 10 bases and J by 4 bases, with 10 bases between them. From germline, CDR1 is MNHEY and CDR2 SVGAGI.

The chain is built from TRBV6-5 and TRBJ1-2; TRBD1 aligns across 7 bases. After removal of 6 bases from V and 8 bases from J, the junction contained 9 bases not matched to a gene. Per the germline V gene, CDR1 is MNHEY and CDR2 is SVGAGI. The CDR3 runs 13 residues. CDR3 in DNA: TGTGCCAGCAGAACCACAGGGGTTGTCGGCTACACCTTC. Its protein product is CASRTTGVVGYTF.

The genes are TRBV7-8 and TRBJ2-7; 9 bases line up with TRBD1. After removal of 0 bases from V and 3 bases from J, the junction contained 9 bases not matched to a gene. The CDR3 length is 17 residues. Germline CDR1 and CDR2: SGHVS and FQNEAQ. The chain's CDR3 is CASSLAPRTGESYEQYF. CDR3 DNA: TGTGCCAGCAGCTTAGCGCCGAGGACAGGGGAGAGCTACGAGCAGTACTTC.